The present T cell receptor beta chain was sequenced within a study of beta chain features in type 1 diabetes. Findings of the study overall: TCRB rearrangement may or may not be influenced by HLA type; here this remained unresolved. The study found fewer insertions and more deletions at VDJ junctions in type 1 diabetes patients. Among patients with Type 1 diabetes, TCRB CDR3s were moderately but significantly shorter in every one of the four CD4+ subsets.

One heparinised blood draw, averaging roughly 110 mL, came from each donor. The authors reverse transcribed all of the isolated RNA, so sequencing captured expressed TCRB transcripts. TCRdb's copy holds only in-frame clones and misses some; the assay was immunoSEQ multiplex PCR. The sample includes 450,000 to 600,000 clones, approximately 28% of them seen just once. This clone has a handful of counts. Its antigen is currently unknown. The CDR3 totals 14 residues. Per the germline V gene, CDR1 is SQVTM and CDR2 is ANQGSEA. J lost 1 base, V lost 2 bases, and 3 bases had no gene match. Source material: naive CD4+ T cells from blood. This receptor was obtained from a man younger than 35 in good health. The chain employs TRBV29-1 and TRBJ2-3; the match to TRBD2 covers 7 bases. In DNA, the CDR3 is TGCAGCGTTGAATGGGCGGGGGGCACAGATACGCAGTATTTT. Translated, it gives CSVEWAGGTDTQYF.